Each of the 28 T cell receptor beta chains below was sequenced from the same sample in a study of blood T cell repertoires in COVID-19. The table came from immunoSEQ multiplex PCR; TCRdb's copy has only in-frame clones and leaves some out. The data hold about 120,000 clones, with about 85% observed a single time. The sequenced sample was peripheral blood. The receptors originated from a man at least 80 years old with acute or convalescent COVID-19.

The chain carries TRBV6-6 and TRBJ1-1; 10 bases map to TRBD1. The germline V gene has CDR1 MNHNY and CDR2 SVGAGI (reference sequence). V trimming: 7 bases; J trimming: 0 bases; junction bases outside the gene matches: 8. There are 16 residues in the CDR3. The CDR3 DNA reads as TGTGCCAGCATTCCAACGGGACAGGGGATGAACACTGAAGCTTTCTTT. Protein: CASIPTGQGMNTEAFF.

In this sample, this clone turned up once. This chain connects TRBV18 to TRBJ2-2; maybe TRBD1 (6 bases). V was clipped by 3 bases and J by 1 base, with 9 bases between them. In germline, CDR1 is KGHSH, CDR2 LQKENI. This CDR3 has 15 amino acids. The CDR3 DNA reads TGTGCCAGCTCACCGTACAGGGAGAACACCGGGGAGCTGTTTTTT. It specifies CASSPYRENTGELFF.

The genes are TRBV7-2 and TRBJ2-7; TRBD2 matches 7 bases. The CDR3 is made up of 16 amino acids. Germline assignment: CDR1 SGHTA and CDR2 FQGNSA. V shed 1 base, J shed 1 base, and the junction held 7 bases outside the gene matches. The CDR3 DNA reads as TGTGCCAGCAGCTTAGGGTGGAAGCGGGAATCCTACGAGCAGTACTTC. Amino acids: CASSLGWKRESYEQYF.

The CDR3 DNA is TGTGCCAGCAGTGGGACTGCAGTCGGAAACACCATATATTTT. This gives the protein CASSGTAVGNTIYF. V and J are TRBV28 and TRBJ1-3; perhaps TRBD1 as D (5 bases). CDR3 size: 14 residues. Germline assignment: CDR1 MDHEN and CDR2 SYDVKM. V lost 5 bases to trimming and J lost 4 bases, with 12 bases between them.

The chain is built from TRBV5-1 and TRBJ1-1, with a possible D match to TRBD1 (6 bases). The CDR3 is made up of 14 amino acids. The germline V gene encodes CDR1 SGHRS and CDR2 YFSETQ. The V end lost 1 base, the J end lost 3 bases, and 10 bases lay between the germline ends. CDR3 nucleotide sequence: TGCGCCAGCAGCTTGCAGGGGACCGACACTGAAGCTTTCTTT. Translating it yields CASSLQGTDTEAFF.

The V call is TRBV2, the J call TRBJ2-2; no firm D call. This CDR3 comprises 13 residues. Germline CDR1 reads SNHLY; CDR2 reads FYNNEI. Deletions cut 7 bases from V and 2 bases from J, with 8 bases between. As DNA, the CDR3 is TGTGCCAGCACCTCCACAAACACCGGGGAGCTGTTTTTT. Protein sequence: CASTSTNTGELFF.

The genes are TRBV19 and TRBJ1-1, with 7 bases fitting TRBD1. The germline CDR1 and CDR2 sequences are LNHDA and SQIVND (reference sequence). Germline trimming cut 5 bases from V and 6 bases from J; bases unmatched to any gene: 12. This CDR3 spans 15 amino acids. The CDR3 DNA is TGTGCCAGTAGTCCCGACAGGGACCCCTCCCCTGAAGCTTTCTTT. It translates to CASSPDRDPSPEAFF.

This clone was counted between two and nine times. This rearrangement joins TRBV7-9 to TRBJ2-7, with 7 bases identical to TRBD2. The CDR3 totals 15 residues. V was clipped by 4 bases and J by 2 bases; unmatched bases: 8. From germline, CDR1 is SEHNR and CDR2 FQNEAQ (reference sequence). CDR3 in DNA: TGTGCCAGCAGCTCTTCGGGCGGGAGAGCCTACGAGCAGTACTTC. This gives the protein CASSSSGGRAYEQYF.

The V call is TRBV7-9, the J call TRBJ2-5, with 8 bases identical to TRBD1. V was pared by 7 bases and J by 3 bases, with 10 bases of the junction left unmatched. Germline loops: CDR1 SEHNR, CDR2 FQNEAQ (reference sequence). CDR3 size: 15 residues. The CDR3 region has the DNA TGTGCCAGCACCCCTTGGGCAGGGGGCGAAGAGACCCAGTACTTC. Protein sequence: CASTPWAGGEETQYF.

As DNA, the CDR3 is TGTGCCAGTACCGCGGACAGGGGGCGATCTGGAAACACCATATATTTT. Protein product: CASTADRGRSGNTIYF. The rearrangement uses TRBV19 and TRBJ1-3, with 11 bases aligning to TRBD1. The CDR3 spans 16 residues. Germline CDR1 LNHDA, CDR2 SQIVND (reference sequence). J gave up 1 base and V 7 bases, and 6 bases lay outside the gene matches. The full variable domain, its missing parts supplied by reference TRBV19 and TRBJ1-3, is DGGITQSPKYLFRKEGQNVTLSCEQNLNHDAMYWYRQDPGQGLRLIYYSQIVNDFQKGDIAEGYSVSREKKESFPLTVTSAQKNPTAFYLCASTADRGRSGNTIYFGEGSWLTVV.

V gene TRBV3-1 (or the pseudogene TRBV3-2) combines with J gene TRBJ2-1; possibly TRBD2 for D (6 bases). This CDR3 is built from 15 residues. Germline V gene lookup returns CDR1 LGHDT and CDR2 YNNKEL (reference sequence). The V end lost 4 bases, the J end lost 6 bases, and 16 bases lay between the germline ends. The CDR3 region is CASSLNSDGGNEQFF. The CDR3, as DNA: TGTGCCAGCAGCCTTAATAGCGACGGGGGCAATGAGCAGTTCTTC.

This rearrangement joins TRBV28 to TRBJ2-7, with a tentative D call TRBD2 (6 bases). Trimming cost V 6 bases and J 3 bases, with 18 bases left between them. Germline V gives CDR1 MDHEN, CDR2 SYDVKM. This CDR3 has 15 amino acids. CDR3 in DNA: TGTGCCAGCAGGGCCGGGGGACCCCAAGTCTACGAGCAGTACTTC. Protein: CASRAGGPQVYEQYF.

The chain recombines TRBV5-4 with TRBJ1-3; D not resolved. The CDR3 is made up of 13 amino acids. V was shortened by 1 base and J by 3 bases, with 5 bases between the two germline ends. The germline gives CDR1 SGHNT, CDR2 YYREEE (reference sequence). The CDR3 loop reads CASSLPGGNTIYF. The DNA of the CDR3 is TGTGCCAGCAGCTTGCCAGGTGGAAACACCATATATTTT.

V is TRBV2 and J is TRBJ1-1; D is possibly TRBD1 (5 bases). Germline assignment: CDR1 SNHLY and CDR2 FYNNEI. CDR3 length: 11 residues. V gave up 9 bases and J gave up 1 base, with 6 bases separating them. CDR3 loop: CASQGNTEAFF. Here the CDR3 DNA reads TGTGCCAGTCAGGGGAACACTGAAGCTTTCTTT.

This clone was observed a few times. The chain links TRBV7-8 to TRBJ2-2; TRBD1 is a possible D gene (7 bases). V shed 4 bases and J shed 5 bases, with 14 bases lying between them. Germline V gene sequence: CDR1 SGHVS, CDR2 FQNEAQ. The CDR3 is 15 residues long. In nucleotides, the CDR3 is TGTGCCAGCAGCTGGAGGGGGCGAGAAACCGGGGAGCTGTTTTTT. Its protein is CASSWRGRETGELFF.

CDR3 amino acids: CSVELGQGHTF. The CDR3 DNA sequence: TGCAGCGTTGAATTGGGACAGGGTCATACCTTC. The chain links TRBV29-1 to TRBJ1-2; 9 bases align to TRBD1. The CDR3 loop spans 11 amino acids. The V gene's germline CDR1 is SQVTM and CDR2 ANQGSEA. The trim removed 2 bases at V and 14 bases at J, leaving 6 bases unmatched.

The gene calls are TRBV19 and TRBJ1-2; 9 bases are shared with TRBD1. The CDR3 is made up of 13 amino acids. Germline CDR1 LNHDA, CDR2 SQIVND (reference sequence). Unmatched junction bases numbered 5, after V lost 6 bases and J lost 6 bases. CDR3 protein: CASSDRGNDGYTF. The CDR3 bases are TGTGCCAGTAGCGACAGGGGGAACGATGGCTACACCTTC. Full variable domain (outside the CDR3, taken from reference TRBV19 and TRBJ1-2): DGGITQSPKYLFRKEGQNVTLSCEQNLNHDAMYWYRQDPGQGLRLIYYSQIVNDFQKGDIAEGYSVSREKKESFPLTVTSAQKNPTAFYLCASSDRGNDGYTFGSGTRLTVV.

The gene calls are TRBV27 and TRBJ1-6, with 9 positions matching TRBD1. This CDR3 contains 15 residues. Trimming took 0 bases from V and 8 from J; bases not matched to a gene: 2. Germline loops: CDR1 MNHEY, CDR2 SMNVEV (reference sequence). The CDR3 bases are TGTGCCAGCAGTTTATCGAGGGACAGGGATTCACCCCTCCACTTT. This codes for CASSLSRDRDSPLHF.

The sample holds a few counts of this clone. V is TRBV5-1 and J is TRBJ1-1; D remains unclear. The ends were cut back, 0 bases at V and 0 bases at J, with 9 bases in the middle. Germline CDR1 reads SGHRS; CDR2 reads YFSETQ. The CDR3 is 15 amino acids. The CDR3 DNA reads TGCGCCAGCAGCTTGGGCGCCTTAATGAACACTGAAGCTTTCTTT. Translation gives CASSLGALMNTEAFF.

This chain joins TRBV19 and TRBJ2-1; 8 nucleotides align to TRBD2. J was trimmed by 0 bases and V by 8 bases; bases with no gene match: 6. The CDR3 runs 15 residues. Looked up from germline, CDR1 is LNHDA and CDR2 is SQIVND (reference sequence). DNA of the CDR3: TGTGCCAGTCGGATAGCGGGAAGCTCCTACAATGAGCAGTTCTTC. Protein product: CASRIAGSSYNEQFF.

The chain couples TRBV7-3 to TRBJ2-1; no definite D call. The CDR3 has 16 residues. Looked up from germline, CDR1 is SGHTA and CDR2 is FQGTGA. Trimming left V 1 base short and J 0 bases short, with 10 bases between. CDR3 nucleotide sequence: TGTGCCAGCAGCTTAATGGGCCCGAGCTCCTACAATGAGCAGTTCTTC. Translated: CASSLMGPSSYNEQFF.

The chain combines TRBV19 with TRBJ1-4; D is ambiguous. Trimming took off 8 bases at V and 4 bases at J, with 11 bases between the two ends. The CDR3 is 13 residues long. Germline values: CDR1 LNHDA, CDR2 SQIVND (reference sequence). CDR3 region: CASATVNNEKLFF. The CDR3 DNA reads as TGTGCCAGTGCCACAGTGAATAATGAAAAACTGTTTTTT.

The rearrangement uses TRBV5-1 and TRBJ2-7, with D perhaps TRBD1 (8 bases). The V gene lost 3 bases and the J gene lost 2 bases, with 21 bases spanning the gap. CDR1 and CDR2 (germline): SGHRS, YFSETQ. The CDR3 spans 17 residues. The CDR3 region is CASSSSLGQGGTYEQYF. Written as DNA, the CDR3 is TGCGCCAGCAGCTCCAGCCTAGGACAGGGAGGGACCTACGAGCAGTACTTC.

The gene calls are TRBV11-2 and TRBJ2-7; 9 nucleotides agree with TRBD1. The CDR3 has 16 amino acids. With V trimmed by 4 bases and J by 4 bases, 11 bases remained unmatched. Germline CDR1 SGHAT, CDR2 FQNNGV. CDR3 nucleotides: TGTGCCAGCAGCTACGGCTCTGGGACAGGGTTGTACGAGCAGTACTTC. Its protein is CASSYGSGTGLYEQYF.

This sequence joins TRBV5-1 and TRBJ2-2, with a tentative D call TRBD1 (6 bases). V dropped 2 bases and J dropped 8 bases, with 13 bases sitting between them. CDR1 and CDR2 from the germline V gene are SGHRS and YFSETQ. The CDR3 contains 14 residues. The CDR3 here is CASSFKGEFGELFF. The CDR3 nucleotides are TGCGCCAGCAGCTTCAAGGGGGAGTTTGGGGAGCTGTTTTTT.

This chain joins TRBV28 and TRBJ1-4, with a tentative D call TRBD1 (5 bases). Germline V gene data show CDR1 as MDHEN and CDR2 as SYDVKM. The CDR3 loop spans 15 amino acids. The V end lost 8 bases, the J end lost 0 bases, and 13 bases lay between the germline ends. The CDR3 loop is CASCTGGATNEKLFF. The CDR3 DNA reads as TGTGCCAGCTGCACGGGGGGGGCAACTAATGAAAAACTGTTTTTT. The variable domain in full, with the rest retrieved from reference TRBV28 and TRBJ1-4, is DVKVTQSSRYLVKRTGEKVFLECVQDMDHENMFWYRQDPGLGLRLIYFSYDVKMKEKGDIPEGYSVSREKKERFSLILESASTNQTSMYLCASCTGGATNEKLFFGSGTQLSVL.

The rearrangement joins TRBV19 to TRBJ2-1; 8 positions match TRBD1. Trimming cost V 5 bases and J 15 bases; bases outside gene matches: 9. This CDR3 is 12 amino acids long. CDR1 LNHDA and CDR2 SQIVND come from the germline V gene (reference sequence). The CDR3 DNA follows: TGTGCCAGTAGTTCCCCGGGACAGGCTCTGTTCTTC. It translates to CASSSPGQALFF.

This rearrangement joins TRBV2 to TRBJ1-3, with D possibly being TRBD1 (5 bases). Germline assignment: CDR1 SNHLY and CDR2 FYNNEI. Trimming took off 5 bases at V and 5 bases at J, with 19 bases between the two ends. This CDR3 comprises 16 residues. This CDR3 is CASSLSWGGERNTIYF. DNA for the CDR3: TGTGCCAGCAGTCTCAGTTGGGGCGGAGAAAGAAACACCATATATTTT.